The T cell receptor (beta chain) under discussion was sequenced for a study of patients and donors after allogeneic stem cell transplantation. This clonotype was observed at least ten times. V lost 4 bases to trimming and J lost 6 bases; unmatched junction nucleotides: 5. This CDR3 contains 16 residues. Germline V lookup: CDR1 MNHNS, CDR2 SASEGT. TCRdb analysed the RT-PCR reads with MiXCR anew, one entry per CDR3 protein. The data contain 200,000 to 250,000 distinct CDR3 sequences, 11% to 15% of them seen just once; the ten biggest clones take up around 10%. The V gene is TRBV6-1, the J gene TRBJ2-2; 13 nucleotides match TRBD2. The receptor was derived from a human donor who was either an allogeneic HSCT recipient or a stem cell or donor lymphocyte infusion donor (not recorded which). It is not recorded whose cells these are; they may come from a transplant donor. The sequencing sample was made of blood, either unsorted or a sorted T cell fraction (not recorded which). This CDR3 reads CASSARTSGSAGELFF. The CDR3 DNA follows: TGTGCCAGCAGTGCCCGGACTAGCGGGAGTGCCGGGGAGCTGTTTTTT.